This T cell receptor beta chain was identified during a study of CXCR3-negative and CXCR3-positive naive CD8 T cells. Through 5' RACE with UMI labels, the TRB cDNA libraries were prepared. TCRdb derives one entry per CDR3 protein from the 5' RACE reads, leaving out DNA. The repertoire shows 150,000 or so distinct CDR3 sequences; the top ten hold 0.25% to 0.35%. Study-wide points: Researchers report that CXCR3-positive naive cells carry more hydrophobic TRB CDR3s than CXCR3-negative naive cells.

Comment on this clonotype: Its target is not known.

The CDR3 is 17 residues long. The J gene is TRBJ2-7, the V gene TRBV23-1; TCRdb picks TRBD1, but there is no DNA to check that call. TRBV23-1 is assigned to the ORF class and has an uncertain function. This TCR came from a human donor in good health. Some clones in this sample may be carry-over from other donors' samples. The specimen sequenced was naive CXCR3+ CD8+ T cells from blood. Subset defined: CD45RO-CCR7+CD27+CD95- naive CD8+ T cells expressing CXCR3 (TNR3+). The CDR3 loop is CASSQWGRPTVSYEQYF.